Presented here are 9 T cell receptor beta chains from one specimen sequenced in a study of cytomegalovirus exposure and HLA in healthy donors (dated by TCRdb to about 2017). Libraries came from the immunoSEQ multiplex PCR assay. For the multiplex PCR, a mixture combining 60 forward primers for TCR Vbeta segments and 13 reverse primers for TCR Jbeta segments was used. TCRdb mirrors the immuneACCESS table, restricted to in-frame sequences. Some clones are absent from its copies; in checked studies, under half trace to an unresolved V gene, and the reason for the others is unknown. The sample has just over 150,000 clones on record, approximately 80% of them singletons. The ten largest make up around 2% of the sample. The sequenced material came from PBMCs. The receptors originated from a man aged 18 to 30 in good health and CMV-seronegative.

The V call is TRBV14, the J call TRBJ2-1; no definite D call. Deletions cut 4 bases from V and 2 bases from J, with 9 bases between. The CDR3 has 14 amino acids. Germline values: CDR1 SGHDN, CDR2 FVKESK. CDR3 DNA sequence: TGTGCCAGCAGCCCCGAAAGCACCTACAATGAGCAGTTCTTC. Translated, it gives CASSPESTYNEQFF.

The CDR3 region is CASSQGLARTDTQYF. The CDR3 DNA reads as TGCGCCAGCAGCCAAGGACTAGCCCGCACAGATACGCAGTATTTT. V and J are TRBV4-3 and TRBJ2-3; TRBD2 matches 7 bases. This CDR3 is built from 15 residues. The germline gives CDR1 LGHNA, CDR2 YSLEER. The trim removed 1 base at V and 1 base at J, leaving 2 bases unmatched.

The rearrangement links TRBV19 to TRBJ1-1, with 7 nucleotides matching TRBD1. Germline V gives CDR1 LNHDA, CDR2 SQIVND (reference sequence). V trimming: 4 bases; J trimming: 3 bases; junction bases outside the gene matches: 8. This CDR3 comprises 15 residues. The CDR3 reads CASSTLQGSDTEAFF. DNA of the CDR3: TGTGCCAGTAGTACCTTACAGGGGAGCGACACTGAAGCTTTCTTT.

The V gene is TRBV18, the J gene TRBJ2-1; 9 bases match TRBD1. Germline CDR1 KGHSH, CDR2 LQKENI. The length of the CDR3 is 16 residues. V was clipped by 2 bases and J by 6 bases; unmatched bases: 8. CDR3 DNA: TGTGCCAGCTCACCATATGGGACAGGGCCCTTCAATGAGCAGTTCTTC. Protein: CASSPYGTGPFNEQFF.

The rearrangement links TRBV18 to TRBJ2-7; possibly TRBD2 for D (6 bases). Trimming took 3 bases from V and 2 from J, leaving 11 bases between them. This CDR3 comprises 14 residues. Germline CDR1 KGHSH, CDR2 LQKENI. CDR3 nucleotide sequence: TGTGCCAGCTCACCTGGGCCGGGGGCCTACGAGCAGTACTTC. Protein: CASSPGPGAYEQYF.

The table lists this clone with a count of one. This chain joins TRBV5-8 and TRBJ1-6, with D tentatively TRBD1 (6 bases). The CDR3 has 14 residues. V lost 4 bases to trimming and J lost 5 bases, with 10 bases between them. CDR1 SGHTS and CDR2 YDEGEE come from the germline V gene. The CDR3 spells CASSPTGNNSPLHF. The CDR3 DNA follows: TGTGCCAGCAGCCCTACAGGGAATAATTCACCCCTCCACTTT.

The V gene is TRBV5-1, the J gene TRBJ2-1; tentative D call: TRBD1 (5 bases). The CDR3 has 14 amino acids. V was trimmed by 2 bases and J by 8 bases, leaving 14 bases between them. In germline, CDR1 is SGHRS, CDR2 YFSETQ. The CDR3 spells CASSFETGRDEQFF. DNA of the CDR3: TGCGCCAGCAGCTTCGAAACAGGTCGGGATGAGCAGTTCTTC.

This clone was counted between two and nine times. This chain links TRBV25-1 with TRBJ1-2; the D gene is possibly TRBD1 (6 bases). The germline V and J ends were trimmed by 2 bases and 13 bases, with 14 bases remaining between them. This CDR3 spans 12 amino acids. Germline V lookup: CDR1 MGHDK, CDR2 SYGVNS. The CDR3 region has the DNA TGTGCCAGCAGTGAAGGGTTCAGGGGCCTCACCTTC. It codes for CASSEGFRGLTF.

The chain carries TRBV5-1 and TRBJ2-7; D possibly corresponds to TRBD1 (6 bases). This CDR3 has 14 residues. The germline V gene has CDR1 SGHRS and CDR2 YFSETQ. V gave up 3 bases and J gave up 0 bases, with 10 bases separating them. The CDR3 reads CASSSTGHSYEQYF. The CDR3 DNA reads TGCGCCAGCAGCTCCACGGGACACTCCTACGAGCAGTACTTC. Based on the CDR3 plus reference TRBV5-1 and TRBJ2-7, the full variable domain is KAGVTQTPRYLIKTRGQQVTLSCSPISGHRSVSWYQQTPGQGLQFLFEYFSETQRNKGNFPGRFSGRQFSNSRSEMNVSTLELGDSALYLCASSSTGHSYEQYFGPGTRLTVT.